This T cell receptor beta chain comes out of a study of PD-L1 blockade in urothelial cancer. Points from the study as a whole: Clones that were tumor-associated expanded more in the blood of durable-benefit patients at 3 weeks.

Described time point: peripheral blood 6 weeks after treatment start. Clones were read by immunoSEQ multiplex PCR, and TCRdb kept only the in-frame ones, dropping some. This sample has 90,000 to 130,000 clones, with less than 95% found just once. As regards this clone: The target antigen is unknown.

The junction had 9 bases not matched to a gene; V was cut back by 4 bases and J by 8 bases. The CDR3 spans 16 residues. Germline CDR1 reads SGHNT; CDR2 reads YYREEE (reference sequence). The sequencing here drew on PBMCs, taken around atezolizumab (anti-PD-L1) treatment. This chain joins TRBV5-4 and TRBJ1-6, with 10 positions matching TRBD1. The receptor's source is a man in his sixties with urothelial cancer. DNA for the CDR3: TGTGCCAGCAGCCGGTACGGACAGGGGGTTTATTCACCCCTCCACTTT. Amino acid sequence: CASSRYGQGVYSPLHF.